This T cell receptor (beta chain) was sequenced for a study of shared clonotypes between healthy human individuals. Whole-study results and caveats: Naive subsets typically showed greater estimated richness than memory subsets.

Method: immunoSEQ multiplex PCR; TCRdb's copy keeps in-frame clones and lacks some. The sample has about 2.4 million clones; 93% are singletons. Note on this clone: No antigen is known for it.

Input material: naive CD4+ T cells from PBMCs. Described subset: CD45RA+ positively selected. The TCR was taken from a man younger than 35 in good health. Some clones in this sample may be carry-over from other donors' samples.

CDR3 residues: CASSVAWQQETQYF. CDR3 bases: TGTGCCAGCAGCGTAGCTTGGCAGCAAGAGACCCAGTACTTC. The chain recombines TRBV9 with TRBJ2-5; no reliable D call. With 0 bases removed from V and 2 bases from J, the gap between germline ends came to 8 bases. Germline loops: CDR1 SGDLS, CDR2 YYNGEE. The CDR3 runs 14 residues.